Following are 15 T cell receptor delta chains from one sample sequenced in a study of gamma-delta chains in newborns, infants, children. TCRdb re-identified clones in the reads via CATT. The data contain about 6,900 delta-chain clones, approximately 2.1% of them seen just once; the ten biggest clones take up roughly 9.8%. The source material was blood. These receptors originate from a child who was a newborn, infant or young child, either healthy, febrile or measles-vaccinated (not recorded which).

There are a few counts of this clone. This DNA's translation differs at residue 15 from TCRdb's protein, which comes from a much larger clone; a read error is likely, and the protein shown is translated from the DNA. The chain links TRDV2 to TRDJ3, with 11 nucleotides matching TRDD3. CDR1 is GEAIGNYY, CDR2 EKD, per germline. The CDR3 length is 18 residues. CDR3 in DNA: TGTGCCTGTGACGTACTGGGGGATAGCTCCTGGGACACCCGACGGATGTTTTTC. Amino acid sequence: CACDVLGDSSWDTRRMFF.

This clone was seen only a few times. The protein TCRdb gives is from a much larger clone and does not agree with this DNA's translation at residue 12, likely a read error; the protein shown here comes from the DNA. The V and J genes are TRDV2 and TRDJ3; 12 bases match TRDD3. The germline gives CDR1 GEAIGNYY, CDR2 EKD. The CDR3 has 18 residues. This chain's CDR3 is CACDILGDTAWGTRQMFF. In nucleotides, the CDR3 is TGTGCCTGTGACATACTGGGGGATACCGCCTGGGGCACCCGACAGATGTTTTTC.

Regarding this clone: TCRdb attributes to this sequence the protein of a much larger clone, which differs from the DNA translation at residue 11; a read error is likely, and the protein displayed is translated from the DNA. J is TRDJ1 and V is TRDV2; TRDD3 agrees at 7 bases. Germline V gives CDR1 GEAIGNYY, CDR2 EKD. V dropped 4 bases and J dropped 0; count of bases not matched to a gene: 19. This CDR3 has 19 residues. The CDR3 sequence is CACEGCGGWGAAYTDKLIF. CDR3 in DNA: TGTGCCTGTGAAGGGTGTGGAGGCTGGGGGGCCGCGTACACCGATAAACTCATCTTT.

This clone appeared a few times. TCRdb assigns this DNA the protein of a much larger clone, which departs from its translation at residue 16; this likely reflects a read error, and the protein shown comes from translating the DNA. This chain links TRDV2 with TRDJ3; maybe TRDD3 (5 bases). The CDR3 totals 18 residues. Germline V gene sequence: CDR1 GEAIGNYY, CDR2 EKD. For the CDR3, the DNA is TGTGCCTGTGACACTGTAACGAGTACATCCTGGGACACCCGACAGGTGTTTTTC. Its translation: CACDTVTSTSWDTRQVFF.

Comment on this clone: The protein TCRdb gives is from a much larger clone and does not agree with this DNA's translation at residue 9, likely a read error; the protein shown here comes from the DNA. The V call is TRDV2, the J call TRDJ2, with 8 bases identical to TRDD3. V shed 1 base and J 7 bases; nucleotides not matched to a gene: 4. There are 14 residues in the CDR3. The germline CDR1 and CDR2 sequences are GEAIGNYY and EKD. The CDR3: CACDTLLGVAQLFF. The CDR3 nucleotides are TGTGCCTGTGACACATTACTGGGGGTAGCACAACTCTTCTTT.

By share, this clone ranks as medium-sized (0.01 to 0.1%). This may be a read error, as it is one base from a much larger clone. The chain is built from TRDV2 and TRDJ3; TRDD3 matches at 10 bases. With 0 bases clipped from V and 0 bases from J, the junction kept 4 bases outside the gene matches. The CDR3 is 19 amino acids. Germline V CDR1 and CDR2: GEAIGNYY, EKD. The CDR3 DNA sequence: TGTGCCTGTGACACCGTACTGGGGGATCGCTCCTGGGACACCCGACAGATGTTTTTC. Encoded protein: CACDTVLGDRSWDTRQMFF.

This clone was seen a few times. The protein that TCRdb holds for this DNA derives from a much larger clone and differs from the translated DNA at residue 7, which likely indicates a read error; the protein shown here is translated from the DNA. The same CDR3 is also encoded by other DNA sequences in this sample. The chain recombines TRDV2 with TRDJ3; no definite D call. The CDR3 consists of 17 residues. Germline V gene lookup returns CDR1 GEAIGNYY and CDR2 EKD. Trimming removed 1 base from V and 0 bases from J, with 9 bases in between. CDR3 nucleotides: TGTGCCTGTGACACTGTAACGAGCTCCTGGGACACCCGACAGATGTTTTTC. This sequence encodes CACDTVTSSWDTRQMFF.

This clone is medium-sized in the sample. Distinct nucleotide sequences in the sample also encode this CDR3. The gene calls are TRDV2 and TRDJ3; 11 nucleotides line up with TRDD3. Germline loops: CDR1 GEAIGNYY, CDR2 EKD. The CDR3 length is 19 residues. V was pared by 2 bases and J by 0 bases, with 5 bases of the junction left unmatched. CDR3 region: CACDKVLGDSSWDTRQMFF. The CDR3 bases are TGTGCCTGTGACAAGGTACTGGGGGATAGCTCCTGGGACACCCGACAGATGTTTTTC.

This clone is medium-sized by share. The chain has TRDV2 and TRDJ3; 7 nucleotides agree with TRDD3. The germline gives CDR1 GEAIGNYY, CDR2 EKD. The CDR3 covers 18 residues. With 3 bases clipped from V and 0 bases from J, the junction kept 7 bases outside the gene matches. CDR3 residues: CACDAGGFYSWDTRQMFF. DNA for the CDR3: TGTGCCTGTGACGCTGGGGGTTTTTACTCCTGGGACACCCGACAGATGTTTTTC.

Remarks on this clone: The protein held in TCRdb is that of a much larger clone and does not match this DNA's translation at residue 3, likely because of a read error; the protein shown is translated from the DNA. The chain uses TRDV2 and TRDJ2, with 8 bases that match TRDD3. Germline V gives CDR1 GEAIGNYY, CDR2 EKD. The CDR3 extends over 14 amino acids. The CDR3 spells CAGDKMGDTAQLFF. CDR3 DNA sequence: TGTGCCGGTGACAAAATGGGGGATACAGCACAACTCTTCTTT.

This clone was counted between two and nine times. TCRdb attributes to this sequence the protein of a much larger clone, which differs from the DNA translation at residue 12; a read error is likely, and the protein displayed is translated from the DNA. This chain connects TRDV2 to TRDJ3, with TRDD3 identical over 7 bases. Germline CDR1 GEAIGNYY, CDR2 EKD. CDR3 length equals 18 residues. CDR3 protein: CACDGTGAISWGTRQMFF. Written as DNA, the CDR3 is TGTGCCTGTGACGGTACTGGGGCCATCTCCTGGGGCACCCGACAGATGTTTTTC.

By sample fraction, this clone is medium-sized. The chain combines TRDV3 with TRDJ3; maybe TRDD3 (6 bases). In germline, CDR1 is TVYSNPD, CDR2 GDNSRS (reference sequence). The CDR3 is made up of 17 amino acids. V was trimmed by 1 base and J by 0 bases, leaving 13 bases between them. This chain's CDR3 is CAFIGGTDSWDTRQMFF. The CDR3, as DNA: TGTGCCTTTATCGGGGGGACCGACTCCTGGGACACCCGACAGATGTTTTTC.

As to this clone: TCRdb's protein, taken from a much larger clone, differs from this DNA's translation at residue 10, likely owing to a read error; the protein displayed comes from the DNA. The chain employs TRDV2 and TRDJ3; 8 bases are a match to TRDD3. The CDR3 consists of 19 residues. Trimming cost V 0 bases and J 0 bases; bases outside gene matches: 6. Germline-derived CDR1 and CDR2 are GEAIGNYY and EKD. The CDR3 DNA sequence: TGTGCCTGTGACACCGTACTGGGGGCGATCTCCTGGGACACCCGACAGATGTTTTTC. This gives the protein CACDTVLGAISWDTRQMFF.

By proportion, this clone is medium-sized. The J gene is TRDJ3, the V gene TRDV2, with 12 bases identical to TRDD3. The CDR3 has 19 amino acids. Germline V gene lookup returns CDR1 GEAIGNYY and CDR2 EKD. The V segment lost 4 bases and the J segment 2 bases; nucleotides outside the gene matches: 8. CDR3 DNA: TGTGCCTGTGATATAACTGGGGGATACACCGCCTGGGACACCCGACAGATGTTTTTC. Amino acid sequence: CACDITGGYTAWDTRQMFF.

This clone is medium-sized (0.01 to 0.1%) within its sample. Other DNA sequences from this sample encode an identical CDR3 as well. The V and J genes are TRDV2 and TRDJ3; D is ambiguous. The V and J ends lost 3 bases and 0 bases respectively, with 5 bases between them. Germline-derived CDR1 and CDR2 are GEAIGNYY and EKD. The CDR3 is 15 residues long. CDR3 amino acids: CACDWVSWDTRQMFF. As DNA, the CDR3 is TGTGCCTGTGACTGGGTCTCCTGGGACACCCGACAGATGTTTTTC.